Presented here are 28 T cell receptor beta chains from one specimen sequenced in a study of CD8+ T cells in alopecia areata. Extraction and reverse transcription of RNA yielded cDNA as the sequencing template. Using immunoSEQ multiplex PCR, the repertoire was profiled, and TCRdb retains in-frame clones only, with some absent. The data show 130,000 or so clones, 40% to 55% seen once. The sequenced material came from NKG2D-low CD8+ T cells sorted from blood. All receptors derive from a human donor with alopecia areata.

This clone was seen more than once but under ten times. The chain combines TRBV29-1 with TRBJ2-7; D gene unclear. Trimming removed 0 bases at V and 7 bases at J, with 10 bases between. Germline CDR1 SQVTM, CDR2 ANQGSEA. The CDR3 consists of 12 residues. Here the CDR3 reads CSVEDSPREQYF. The CDR3 nucleotides read TGCAGCGTTGAAGACAGTCCCCGGGAGCAGTACTTC.

The V and J genes are TRBV18 and TRBJ2-3, with D perhaps matching TRBD2 (6 bases). The ends were cut back, 5 bases at V and 2 bases at J, with 14 bases in the middle. This CDR3 region has 15 residues. Germline V CDR1 and CDR2: KGHSH, LQKENI. CDR3 nucleotides: TGTGCCAGCTCAGTTTTCCGGGAGATCACAGATACGCAGTATTTT. Protein product: CASSVFREITDTQYF.

This clone was seen more than once but under ten times. The chain employs TRBV29-1 and TRBJ2-3; D may match TRBD1 or TRBD2 (5 bases each). Looked up from germline, CDR1 is SQVTM and CDR2 is ANQGSEA. Deletions cut 4 bases from V and 4 bases from J, with 15 bases between. The CDR3 has 14 residues. DNA of the CDR3: TGCAGCGTTGGGGGCGCCCGAGGGGCAGATACGCAGTATTTT. As protein: CSVGGARGADTQYF.

Only a few counts were recorded for this clone. V is TRBV2 and J is TRBJ2-5; D possibly corresponds to TRBD2 (6 bases). Trimming stripped 4 bases from V and 1 base from J, with 7 bases between. This CDR3 is 13 amino acids long. CDR1 SNHLY and CDR2 FYNNEI come from the germline V gene. The chain's CDR3 is CASSVAVQETQYF. DNA of the CDR3: TGTGCCAGCAGTGTAGCGGTCCAAGAGACCCAGTACTTC.

The V call is TRBV30, the J call TRBJ1-2, with D possibly TRBD1 on 5 matching bases. Germline CDR1 and CDR2: GTSNPN and SVGIG (reference sequence). This CDR3 spans 8 amino acids. V lost 8 bases, J lost 8 bases, and 6 bases lay in between. DNA for the CDR3: TGTGCCGCAGGGGGCTACACCTTC. It translates to CAAGGYTF.

The rearrangement uses TRBV4-1 and TRBJ2-7; D assignment may be TRBD1 or TRBD2 (9 bases each). Deletions cut 0 bases from V and 0 bases from J, with 24 bases between. This CDR3 contains 20 residues. CDR1 is MGHRA and CDR2 is YSYEKL in the germline V gene. Here the CDR3 DNA reads TGCGCCAGCAGCCAAGACGGGGGACAGGGCCTAGCGGGGTTCTCCTACGAGCAGTACTTC. Translating gives CASSQDGGQGLAGFSYEQYF.

This clone was picked up one time. J is TRBJ2-1 and V is TRBV6-6; TRBD2 matches at 11 bases. This CDR3 has 15 amino acids. V shed 5 bases and J 6 bases; nucleotides not matched to a gene: 6. CDR1 and CDR2 from the germline V gene are MNHNY and SVGAGI (reference sequence). The CDR3 sequence is CASSALAGDANEQFF. The CDR3 nucleotides are TGTGCCAGCAGTGCACTAGCGGGAGATGCCAATGAGCAGTTCTTC.

The chain employs TRBV5-1 and TRBJ2-4; 8 bases align to TRBD1. The ends lost 6 bases at V and 0 bases at J; junction bases unmatched: 14. CDR1 is SGHRS and CDR2 is YFSETQ in the germline V gene. CDR3 length: 18 amino acids. The CDR3 DNA follows: TGCGCCAGCATTCAGGGACAGGCCTATATCCCAGCCAAAAACATTCAGTACTTC. Protein product: CASIQGQAYIPAKNIQYF. The variable domain in full, with the rest retrieved from reference TRBV5-1 and TRBJ2-4, is KAGVTQTPRYLIKTRGQQVTLSCSPISGHRSVSWYQQTPGQGLQFLFEYFSETQRNKGNFPGRFSGRQFSNSRSEMNVSTLELGDSALYLCASIQGQAYIPAKNIQYFGAGTRLSVL.

V usage is TRBV29-1 and J usage is TRBJ1-4; 9 positions agree with TRBD1. The CDR3 runs to 13 residues. Germline V lookup: CDR1 SQVTM, CDR2 ANQGSEA. V was pared by 7 bases and J by 8 bases, with 8 bases of the junction left unmatched. In nucleotides, the CDR3 is TGCAGCGCCACGACAGGGGGAATCGAAAAACTGTTTTTT. Its protein is CSATTGGIEKLFF.

This sequence joins TRBV27 and TRBJ2-6; possible D gene TRBD2, 5 bases. V lost 10 bases and J 3 bases, leaving 7 bases between the germline ends. The V gene's germline CDR1 is MNHEY and CDR2 SMNVEV (reference sequence). CDR3 length: 12 amino acids. The CDR3 loop reads CATAGGANVLTF. The CDR3 DNA reads TGTGCCACCGCGGGTGGGGCCAACGTCCTGACTTTC.

This sequence joins TRBV29-1 and TRBJ2-3; 8 nucleotides match TRBD2. After removal of 4 bases from V and 5 bases from J, the junction contained 8 bases not matched to a gene. Germline V lookup: CDR1 SQVTM, CDR2 ANQGSEA. The CDR3 length is 14 residues. DNA for the CDR3: TGCAGCGTTGGAGGAGGCCTAGCGGGAGATACGCAGTATTTT. It is translated as CSVGGGLAGDTQYF.

The rearrangement links TRBV14 to TRBJ2-1; D is uncertain. V was clipped by 2 bases and J by 7 bases, with 12 bases between them. Germline lookup yields CDR1 SGHDN and CDR2 FVKESK. The CDR3 sequence is 14 residues long. CDR3 DNA sequence: TGTGCCAGCAGCCAACAAATGTTAGAGAATGAGCAGTTCTTC. Its protein product is CASSQQMLENEQFF.

This clone was detected a few times. The rearrangement links TRBV29-1 to TRBJ2-7, with 7 bases identical to TRBD1. CDR1 SQVTM and CDR2 ANQGSEA come from the germline V gene. The CDR3 totals 15 residues. The junction had 13 bases not matched to a gene; V was cut back by 6 bases and J by 2 bases. CDR3 sequence: CSVAVGTDITYEQYF. CDR3 sequence (DNA): TGCAGCGTCGCAGTAGGGACAGACATAACCTACGAGCAGTACTTC.

This clone was detected a few times. This sequence joins TRBV10-3 and TRBJ2-7; D is possibly TRBD1 or TRBD2 (6 bases each). This CDR3 region has 12 residues. V shed 8 bases and J shed 5 bases, with 13 bases lying between them. CDR1 is ENHRY and CDR2 is SYGVKD in the germline V gene. The CDR3 nucleotides are TGTGCCATCTCGGAGGGACATGACGAGCAGTACTTC. This sequence encodes CAISEGHDEQYF.

The V and J genes are TRBV29-1 and TRBJ2-3; D is ambiguous. Trimming stripped 3 bases from V and 1 base from J, with 17 bases between. The length of the CDR3 is 16 residues. Germline CDR1 is SQVTM and CDR2 is ANQGSEA. CDR3 in amino acids: CSVEGRTSARTDTQYF. DNA for the CDR3: TGCAGCGTTGAGGGTAGGACCTCGGCCCGCACAGATACGCAGTATTTT.

This chain joins TRBV14 and TRBJ2-3; maybe TRBD1 (7 bases). Trimming shortened V by 4 bases and J by 10 bases, and 21 bases separated the two germline ends. CDR3 length: 15 amino acids. CDR1 and CDR2 (germline): SGHDN, FVKESK. The CDR3 region has the DNA TGTGCCAGCAGCCCCGATCCAGGGGGGCTGGGTCCGCAGTATTTT. It specifies CASSPDPGGLGPQYF.

This clone appeared a few times. The chain employs TRBV29-1 and TRBJ1-2; no clear D. The CDR3 consists of 15 residues. V lost 5 bases, J lost 1 base, and 17 bases lay in between. The V gene's germline CDR1 is SQVTM and CDR2 ANQGSEA. CDR3 DNA: TGCAGCGTTCGGCCGGCAGCCATTCGTAACTATGGCTACACCTTC. Translated, it gives CSVRPAAIRNYGYTF.

The table lists this clone with a few counts. The chain combines TRBV7-9 with TRBJ1-1, with no clear D. The CDR3 runs 12 residues. With 5 bases removed from V and 5 bases from J, the gap between germline ends came to 9 bases. CDR1 SEHNR and CDR2 FQNEAQ come from the germline V gene (reference sequence). The DNA for the CDR3 is TGTGCCAGCAGCCACGCTGAGACTGAAGCTTTCTTT. Its translation: CASSHAETEAFF.

The genes are TRBV2 and TRBJ2-7; TRBD1 aligns across 8 bases. The CDR3 spans 12 residues. Germline V gives CDR1 SNHLY, CDR2 FYNNEI. V lost 4 bases to trimming and J lost 5 bases; unmatched junction nucleotides: 1. In DNA form, the CDR3 reads TGTGCCAGCAGTGGACAGGGGAACGAGCAGTACTTC. This translates into CASSGQGNEQYF.

This clone was counted between two and nine times. J is TRBJ1-1 and V is TRBV29-1; D unclear. V was pared by 3 bases and J by 7 bases, with 12 bases between. Per germline, CDR1 SQVTM and CDR2 ANQGSEA. This CDR3 has 12 amino acids. CDR3 sequence reads: CSVERQDFEAFF. DNA of the CDR3: TGCAGCGTTGAGAGGCAAGACTTTGAAGCTTTCTTT.

Comments on this clone: The sample has other DNA sequences that encode this CDR3 too. This rearrangement joins TRBV11-2 to TRBJ2-5, with D possibly matching TRBD1 (5 bases). Trimming took off 5 bases at V and 1 base at J, with 5 bases between the two ends. This CDR3 has 12 residues. Germline CDR1 is SGHAT and CDR2 is FQNNGV. The CDR3 region is CASSQGQETQYF. In DNA form, the CDR3 reads TGTGCCAGCAGCCAGGGCCAAGAGACCCAGTACTTC.

This rearrangement joins TRBV7-2 to TRBJ2-1; no definite D call. CDR3 size: 10 residues. Germline CDR1 SGHTA, CDR2 FQGNSA. Trimming took off 3 bases at V and 8 bases at J, with 2 bases between the two ends. CDR3 protein: CASSFDEQFF. The DNA of the CDR3 is TGTGCCAGCAGCTTCGATGAGCAGTTCTTC.

The DNA of the CDR3 is TGTGCCAGCAGTTTGGAGGGGGGAACTGAAGCTTTCTTT. Its translation: CASSLEGGTEAFF. This chain connects TRBV28 to TRBJ1-1; the D gene is possibly TRBD1 (6 bases). The CDR3 runs 13 residues. The germline gives CDR1 MDHEN, CDR2 SYDVKM. The germline V and J ends were trimmed by 3 bases and 5 bases, with 10 bases remaining between them.

This clone showed up just a few times. V is TRBV28 and J is TRBJ2-6; D call uncertain. V dropped 3 bases and J dropped 2 bases, with 5 bases sitting between them. The CDR3 totals 14 residues. Germline assignment: CDR1 MDHEN and CDR2 SYDVKM. The CDR3 DNA is TGTGCCAGCAGTTTGTTAGCTGGGGCCAACGTCCTGACTTTC. As protein: CASSLLAGANVLTF.

The sample holds a few counts of this clone. This sequence joins TRBV7-9 and TRBJ2-1, with D hard to call. Trimming removed 4 bases at V and 6 bases at J, with 7 bases between. The CDR3 covers 12 residues. CDR1 is SEHNR and CDR2 is FQNEAQ in the germline V gene (reference sequence). CDR3 in DNA: TGTGCCAGCAGCTCCCGTCCCAATGAGCAGTTCTTC. Residues: CASSSRPNEQFF. The whole variable domain, remainder taken from reference TRBV7-9 and TRBJ2-1, is DTGVSQNPRHKITKRGQNVTFRCDPISEHNRLYWYRQTLGQGPEFLTYFQNEAQLEKSRLLSDRFSAERPKGSFSTLEIQRTEQGDSAMYLCASSSRPNEQFFGPGTRLTVL.

This clone was seen a few times. This sequence joins TRBV29-1 and TRBJ2-7; possibly TRBD1 for D (6 bases). The length of the CDR3 is 13 residues. V was clipped by 4 bases and J by 5 bases, with 15 bases between them. The germline gives CDR1 SQVTM, CDR2 ANQGSEA. In DNA form, the CDR3 reads TGCAGCGTTGTTCAGGGGCGGAACCACGAGCAGTACTTC. This sequence encodes CSVVQGRNHEQYF.

The chain joins TRBV2 to TRBJ1-6; D is unclear. Germline V gene data show CDR1 as SNHLY and CDR2 as FYNNEI. The CDR3 spans 13 residues. V dropped 8 bases and J dropped 6 bases, with 11 bases sitting between them. Here the CDR3 reads CASLQRTNSPLHF. CDR3 DNA sequence: TGTGCCAGCCTTCAGCGGACTAATTCACCCCTCCACTTT.

This clone was counted between two and nine times. This chain links TRBV7-8 with TRBJ2-1; D is uncertain. The germline V gene has CDR1 SGHVS and CDR2 FQNEAQ. This CDR3 region has 13 residues. V was cut by 3 bases and J by 7 bases, with 10 bases left in between. CDR3 coding DNA: TGTGCCAGCAGCTTCGGACCCCCTAATGAGCAGTTCTTC. Translating gives CASSFGPPNEQFF. The full variable domain, rest sourced from reference TRBV7-8 and TRBJ2-1, is GAGVSQSPRYKVAKRGQDVALRCDPISGHVSLFWYQQALGQGPEFLTYFQNEAQLDKSGLPSDRFFAERPEGSVSTLKIQRTQQEDSAVYLCASSFGPPNEQFFGPGTRLTVL.